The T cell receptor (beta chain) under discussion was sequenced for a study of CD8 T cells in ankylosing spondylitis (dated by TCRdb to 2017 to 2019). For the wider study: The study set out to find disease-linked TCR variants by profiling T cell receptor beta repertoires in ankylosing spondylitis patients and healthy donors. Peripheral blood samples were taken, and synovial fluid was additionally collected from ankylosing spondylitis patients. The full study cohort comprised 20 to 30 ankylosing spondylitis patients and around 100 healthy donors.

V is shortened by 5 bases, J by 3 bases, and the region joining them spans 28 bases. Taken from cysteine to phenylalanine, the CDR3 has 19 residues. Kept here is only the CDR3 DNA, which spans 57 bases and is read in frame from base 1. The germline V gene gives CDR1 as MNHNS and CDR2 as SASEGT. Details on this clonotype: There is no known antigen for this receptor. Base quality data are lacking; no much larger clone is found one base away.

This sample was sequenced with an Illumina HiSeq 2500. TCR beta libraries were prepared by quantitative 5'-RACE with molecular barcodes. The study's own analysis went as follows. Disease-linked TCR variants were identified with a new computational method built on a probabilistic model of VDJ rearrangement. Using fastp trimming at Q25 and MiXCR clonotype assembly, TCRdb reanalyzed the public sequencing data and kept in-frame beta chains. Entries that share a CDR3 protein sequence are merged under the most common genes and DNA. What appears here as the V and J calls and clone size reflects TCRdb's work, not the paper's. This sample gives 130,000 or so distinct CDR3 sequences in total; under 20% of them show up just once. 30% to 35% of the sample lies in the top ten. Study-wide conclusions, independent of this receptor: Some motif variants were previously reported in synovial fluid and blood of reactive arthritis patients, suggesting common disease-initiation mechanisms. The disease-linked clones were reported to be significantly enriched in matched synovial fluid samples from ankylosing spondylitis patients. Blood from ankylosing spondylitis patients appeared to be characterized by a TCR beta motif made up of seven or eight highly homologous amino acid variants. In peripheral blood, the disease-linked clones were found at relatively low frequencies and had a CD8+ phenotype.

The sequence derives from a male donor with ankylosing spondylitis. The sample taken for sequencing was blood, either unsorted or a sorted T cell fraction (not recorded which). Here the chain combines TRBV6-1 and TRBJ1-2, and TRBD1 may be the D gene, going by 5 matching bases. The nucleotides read TGTGCCAGCAGTACACCCCTCCGGGACCAGCCTGCCGTTGACTATGGCTACACCTTC. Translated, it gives CASSTPLRDQPAVDYGYTF.